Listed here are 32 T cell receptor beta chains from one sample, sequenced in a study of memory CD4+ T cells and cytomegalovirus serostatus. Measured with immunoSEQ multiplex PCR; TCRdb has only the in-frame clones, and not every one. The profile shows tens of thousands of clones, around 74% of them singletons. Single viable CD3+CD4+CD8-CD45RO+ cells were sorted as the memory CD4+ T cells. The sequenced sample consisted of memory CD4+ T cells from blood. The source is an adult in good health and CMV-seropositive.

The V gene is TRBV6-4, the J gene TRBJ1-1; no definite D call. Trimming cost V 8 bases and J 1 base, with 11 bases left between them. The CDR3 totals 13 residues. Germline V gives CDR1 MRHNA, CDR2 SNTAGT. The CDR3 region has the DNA TGTGCCAGCGCCCGGACGGGGAACACTGAAGCTTTCTTT. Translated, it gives CASARTGNTEAFF.

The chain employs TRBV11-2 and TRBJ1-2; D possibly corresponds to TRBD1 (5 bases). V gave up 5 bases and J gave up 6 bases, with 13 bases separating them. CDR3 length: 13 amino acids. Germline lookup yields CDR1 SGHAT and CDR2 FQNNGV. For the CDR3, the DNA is TGTGCCAGCAGCCCCAGGGTTCTGGATGGCTACACCTTC. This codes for CASSPRVLDGYTF.

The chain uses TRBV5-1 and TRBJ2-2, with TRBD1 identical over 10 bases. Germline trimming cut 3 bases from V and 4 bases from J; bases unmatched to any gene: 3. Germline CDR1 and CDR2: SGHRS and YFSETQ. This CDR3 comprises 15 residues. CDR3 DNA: TGCGCCAGCAGCTCGGGACAGGGGTTCACCGGGGAGCTGTTTTTT. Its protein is CASSSGQGFTGELFF.

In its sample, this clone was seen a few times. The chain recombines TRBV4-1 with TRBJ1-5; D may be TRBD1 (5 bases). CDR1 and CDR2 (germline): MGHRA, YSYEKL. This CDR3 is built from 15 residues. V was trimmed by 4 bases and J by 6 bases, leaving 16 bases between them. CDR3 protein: CASSPTNLGVQPQHF. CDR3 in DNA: TGCGCCAGCAGCCCAACAAATCTGGGGGTTCAGCCCCAGCATTTT.

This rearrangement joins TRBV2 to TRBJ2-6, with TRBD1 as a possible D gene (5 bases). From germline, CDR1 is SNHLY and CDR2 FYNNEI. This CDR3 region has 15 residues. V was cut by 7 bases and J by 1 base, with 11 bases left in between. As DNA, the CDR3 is TGTGCCAGCAAATCGGACATTTCTGGGGCCAACGTCCTGACTTTC. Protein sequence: CASKSDISGANVLTF.

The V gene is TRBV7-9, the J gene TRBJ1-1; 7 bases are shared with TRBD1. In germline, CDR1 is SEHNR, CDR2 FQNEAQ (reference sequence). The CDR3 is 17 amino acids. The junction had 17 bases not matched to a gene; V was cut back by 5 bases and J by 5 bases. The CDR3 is CASSPDKGAGKRTEAFF. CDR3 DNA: TGTGCCAGCAGCCCGGACAAGGGGGCAGGGAAGAGGACTGAAGCTTTCTTT.

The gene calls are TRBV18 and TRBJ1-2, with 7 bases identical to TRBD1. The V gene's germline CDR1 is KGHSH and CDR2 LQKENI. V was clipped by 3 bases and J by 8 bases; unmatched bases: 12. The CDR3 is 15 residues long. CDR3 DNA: TGTGCCAGCTCACCCCGACAGGGAGGCCCTTGGGGCTACACCTTC. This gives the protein CASSPRQGGPWGYTF. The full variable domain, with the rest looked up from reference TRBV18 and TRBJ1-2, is NAGVMQNPRHLVRRRGQEARLRCSPMKGHSHVYWYRQLPEEGLKFMVYLQKENIIDESGMPKERFSAEFPKEGPSILRIQQVVRGDSAAYFCASSPRQGGPWGYTFGSGTRLTVV.

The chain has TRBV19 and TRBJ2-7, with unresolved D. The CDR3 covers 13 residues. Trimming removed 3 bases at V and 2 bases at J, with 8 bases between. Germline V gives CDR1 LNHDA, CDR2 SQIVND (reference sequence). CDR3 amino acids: CASSIRQAYEQYF. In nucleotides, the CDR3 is TGTGCCAGTAGTATTCGACAAGCCTACGAGCAGTACTTC.

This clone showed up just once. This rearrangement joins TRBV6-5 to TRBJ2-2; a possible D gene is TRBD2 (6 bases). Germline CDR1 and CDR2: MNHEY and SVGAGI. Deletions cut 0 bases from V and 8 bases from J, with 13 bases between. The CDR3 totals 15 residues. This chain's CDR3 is CASSYSNGAGGELFF. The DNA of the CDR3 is TGTGCCAGCAGTTACTCGAACGGGGCGGGGGGGGAGCTGTTTTTT.

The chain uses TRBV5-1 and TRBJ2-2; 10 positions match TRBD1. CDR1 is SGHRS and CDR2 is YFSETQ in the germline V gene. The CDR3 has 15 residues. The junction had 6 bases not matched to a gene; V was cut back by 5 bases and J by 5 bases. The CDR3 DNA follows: TGCGCCAGCAGACAAGGGACAGGGGAGACCGGGGAGCTGTTTTTT. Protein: CASRQGTGETGELFF.

The CDR3 protein is CASSRGTSTLNTEAFF. For the CDR3, the DNA is TGTGCCAGCAGTAGGGGGACATCTACCCTGAACACTGAAGCTTTCTTT. V is TRBV28 and J is TRBJ1-1, with D possibly being TRBD1 (6 bases). Germline values: CDR1 MDHEN, CDR2 SYDVKM. V lost 5 bases and J lost 0, with 16 bases in between. The CDR3 contains 16 residues. The full variable domain, in which reference TRBV28 and TRBJ1-1 provide the parts outside the CDR3, is DVKVTQSSRYLVKRTGEKVFLECVQDMDHENMFWYRQDPGLGLRLIYFSYDVKMKEKGDIPEGYSVSREKKERFSLILESASTNQTSMYLCASSRGTSTLNTEAFFGQGTRLTVV.

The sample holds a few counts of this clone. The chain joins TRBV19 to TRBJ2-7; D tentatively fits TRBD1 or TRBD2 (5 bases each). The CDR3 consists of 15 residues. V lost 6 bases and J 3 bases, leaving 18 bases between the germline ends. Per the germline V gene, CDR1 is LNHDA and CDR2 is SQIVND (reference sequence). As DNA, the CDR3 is TGTGCCAGTAGCCAATTAGGACGGGGCAGCTACGAGCAGTACTTC. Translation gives CASSQLGRGSYEQYF.

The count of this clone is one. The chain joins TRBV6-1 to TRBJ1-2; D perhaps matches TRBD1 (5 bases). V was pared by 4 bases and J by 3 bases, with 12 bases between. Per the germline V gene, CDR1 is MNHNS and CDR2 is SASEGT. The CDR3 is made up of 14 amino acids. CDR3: CASSGGAQDYGYTF. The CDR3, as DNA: TGTGCCAGCAGTGGTGGGGCTCAGGACTATGGCTACACCTTC.

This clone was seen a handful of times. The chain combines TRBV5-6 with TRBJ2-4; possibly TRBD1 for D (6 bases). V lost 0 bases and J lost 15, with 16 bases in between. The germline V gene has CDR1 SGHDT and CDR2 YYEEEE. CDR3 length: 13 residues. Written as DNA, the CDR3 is TGTGCCAGCAGCTTGGTCAGGGGTGAGGTTTTGTACTTC. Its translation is CASSLVRGEVLYF.

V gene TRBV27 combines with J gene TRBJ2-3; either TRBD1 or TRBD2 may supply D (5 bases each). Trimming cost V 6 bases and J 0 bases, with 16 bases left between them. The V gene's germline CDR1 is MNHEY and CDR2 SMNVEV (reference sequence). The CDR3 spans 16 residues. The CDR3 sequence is CASSRPRDRSTDTQYF. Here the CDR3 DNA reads TGTGCCAGCAGCCGGCCCCGGGACCGAAGCACAGATACGCAGTATTTT.

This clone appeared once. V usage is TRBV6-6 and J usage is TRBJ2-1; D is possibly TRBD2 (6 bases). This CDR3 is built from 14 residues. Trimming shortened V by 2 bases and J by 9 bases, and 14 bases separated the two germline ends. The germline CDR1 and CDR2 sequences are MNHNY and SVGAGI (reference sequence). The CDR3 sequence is CASSYGGNRGEQFF. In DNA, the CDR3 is TGTGCCAGCAGTTACGGCGGGAATCGGGGTGAGCAGTTCTTC.

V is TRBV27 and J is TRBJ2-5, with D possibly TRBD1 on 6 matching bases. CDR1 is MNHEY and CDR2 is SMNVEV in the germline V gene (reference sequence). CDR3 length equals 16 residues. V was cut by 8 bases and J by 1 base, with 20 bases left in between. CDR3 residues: CASAFTGQLFQETQYF. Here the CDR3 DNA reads TGTGCCAGCGCATTCACAGGGCAGCTATTCCAAGAGACCCAGTACTTC.

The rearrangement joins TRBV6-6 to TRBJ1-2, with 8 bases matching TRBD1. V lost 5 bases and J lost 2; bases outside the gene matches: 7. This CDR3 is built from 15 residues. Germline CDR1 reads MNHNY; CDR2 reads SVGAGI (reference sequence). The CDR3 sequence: CASSDPDRGNYGYTF. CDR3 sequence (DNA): TGTGCCAGCAGTGACCCTGACAGGGGAAACTATGGCTACACCTTC.

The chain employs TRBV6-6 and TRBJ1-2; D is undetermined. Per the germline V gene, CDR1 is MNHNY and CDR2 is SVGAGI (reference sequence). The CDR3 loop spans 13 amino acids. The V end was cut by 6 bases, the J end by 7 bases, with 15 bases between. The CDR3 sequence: CASRVAESLGYTF. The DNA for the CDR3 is TGTGCCAGCAGGGTGGCAGAGTCGCTTGGCTACACCTTC.

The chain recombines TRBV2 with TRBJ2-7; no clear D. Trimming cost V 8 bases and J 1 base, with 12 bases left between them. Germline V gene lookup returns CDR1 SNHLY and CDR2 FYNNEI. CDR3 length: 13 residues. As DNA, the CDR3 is TGTGCCAGCCGACTTGAAACGTCCTACGAGCAGTACTTC. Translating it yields CASRLETSYEQYF.

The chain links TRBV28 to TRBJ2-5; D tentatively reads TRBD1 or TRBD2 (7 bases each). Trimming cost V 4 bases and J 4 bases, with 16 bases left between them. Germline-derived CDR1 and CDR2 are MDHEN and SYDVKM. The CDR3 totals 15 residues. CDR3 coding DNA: TGTGCCAGCAGTTCCCGACAGGGCGGGGGAGAGACCCAGTACTTC. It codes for CASSSRQGGGETQYF.

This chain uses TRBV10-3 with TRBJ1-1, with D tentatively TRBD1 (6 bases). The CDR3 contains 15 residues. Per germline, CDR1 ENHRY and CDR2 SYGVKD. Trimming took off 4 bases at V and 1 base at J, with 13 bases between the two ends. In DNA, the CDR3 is TGTGCCATCAGTGTGGGGGGCGACGGGAACACTGAAGCTTTCTTT. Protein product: CAISVGGDGNTEAFF.

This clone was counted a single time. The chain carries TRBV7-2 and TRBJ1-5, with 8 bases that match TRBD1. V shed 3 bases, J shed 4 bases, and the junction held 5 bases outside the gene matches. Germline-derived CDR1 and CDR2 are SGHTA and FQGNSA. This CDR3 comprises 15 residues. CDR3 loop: CASSFGQGKNQPQHF. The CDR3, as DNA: TGTGCCAGCAGCTTTGGACAGGGAAAGAATCAGCCCCAGCATTTT.

CDR3 nucleotides: TGTGCCAGCAGCTCCACAGGGTTAGCTAATGAAAAACTGTTTTTT. Encoded protein: CASSSTGLANEKLFF. The chain has TRBV5-5 and TRBJ1-4; D may be TRBD1 (6 bases). CDR3 size: 15 residues. Trimming took off 3 bases at V and 3 bases at J, with 12 bases between the two ends. Germline values: CDR1 SGHKS, CDR2 YYEKEE (reference sequence).

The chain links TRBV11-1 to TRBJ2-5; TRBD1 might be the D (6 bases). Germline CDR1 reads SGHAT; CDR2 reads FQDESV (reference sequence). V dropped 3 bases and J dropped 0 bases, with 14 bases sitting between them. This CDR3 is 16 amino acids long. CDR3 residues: CASSLGTGLDQETQYF. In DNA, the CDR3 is TGTGCCAGCAGCTTGGGAACAGGGCTGGACCAAGAGACCCAGTACTTC.

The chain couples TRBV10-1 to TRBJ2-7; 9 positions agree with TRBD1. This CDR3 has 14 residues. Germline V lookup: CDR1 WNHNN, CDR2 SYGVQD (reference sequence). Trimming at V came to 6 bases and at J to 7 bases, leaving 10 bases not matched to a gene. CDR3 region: CASSGGTGKGEQYF. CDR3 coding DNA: TGCGCCAGCAGCGGGGGGACAGGGAAGGGGGAGCAGTACTTC.

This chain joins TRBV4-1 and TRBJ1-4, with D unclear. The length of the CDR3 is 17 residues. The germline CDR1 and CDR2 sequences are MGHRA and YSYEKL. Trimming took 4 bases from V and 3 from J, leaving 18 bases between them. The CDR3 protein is CASSLRLWRASNEKLFF. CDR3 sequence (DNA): TGCGCCAGCAGCCTGAGGCTATGGAGGGCATCTAATGAAAAACTGTTTTTT.

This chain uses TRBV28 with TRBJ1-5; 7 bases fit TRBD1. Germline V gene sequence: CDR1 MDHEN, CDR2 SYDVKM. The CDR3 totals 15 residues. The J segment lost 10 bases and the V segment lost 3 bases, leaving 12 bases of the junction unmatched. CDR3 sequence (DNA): TGTGCCAGCAGTTTGTCGGACAGGTCTACGCTACCCCAGCATTTT. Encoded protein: CASSLSDRSTLPQHF.

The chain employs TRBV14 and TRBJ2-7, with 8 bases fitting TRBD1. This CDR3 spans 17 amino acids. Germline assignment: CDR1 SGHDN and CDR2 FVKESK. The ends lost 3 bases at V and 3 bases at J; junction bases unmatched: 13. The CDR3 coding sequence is TGTGCCAGCAGCCACTTACCCGGACAGGGAGGACGCTACGAGCAGTACTTC. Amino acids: CASSHLPGQGGRYEQYF.

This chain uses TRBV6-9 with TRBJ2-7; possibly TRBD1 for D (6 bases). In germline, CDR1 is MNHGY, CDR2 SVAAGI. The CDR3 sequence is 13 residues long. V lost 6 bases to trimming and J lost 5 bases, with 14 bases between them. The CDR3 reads CASSRNRENEQYF. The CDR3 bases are TGTGCCAGCAGCCGTAACAGGGAGAACGAGCAGTACTTC.

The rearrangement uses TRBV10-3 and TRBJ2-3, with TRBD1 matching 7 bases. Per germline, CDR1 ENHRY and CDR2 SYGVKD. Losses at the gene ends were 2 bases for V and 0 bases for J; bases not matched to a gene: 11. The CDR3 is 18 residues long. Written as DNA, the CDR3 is TGTGCCATCAGTGAGGCCCGACTGGGGACAGTTAGCACAGATACGCAGTATTTT. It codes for CAISEARLGTVSTDTQYF.

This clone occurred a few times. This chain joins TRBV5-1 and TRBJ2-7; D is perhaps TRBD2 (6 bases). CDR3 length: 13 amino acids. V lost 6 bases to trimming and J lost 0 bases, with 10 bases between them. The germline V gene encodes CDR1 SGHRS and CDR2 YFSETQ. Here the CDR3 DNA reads TGCGCCAGCATGGAGGGGAGCTCCTACGAGCAGTACTTC. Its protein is CASMEGSSYEQYF.